This TCR beta chain was obtained from a study of cytomegalovirus exposure and HLA in healthy donors. It was with 60 Vbeta and 13 Jbeta primers that the PCR ran. Assay used: immunoSEQ multiplex PCR; TCRdb lists only in-frame clones, some missing. The sample contains a few hundred thousand clones, around 89% of which appear only once. The CDR3 consists of 12 residues. Germline V lookup: CDR1 MGHRA, CDR2 YSYEKL. With 4 bases removed from V and 14 bases from J, the gap between germline ends came to 15 bases. This chain uses TRBV4-1 with TRBJ2-1; the D gene is possibly TRBD2 (5 bases). The TCR sequence derives from a woman between 18 and 29 years old in good health and CMV-seronegative. Sample: PBMCs. DNA of the CDR3: TGCGCCAGCAGCCGCATCGGAGCGAGGGAGTTCTTC. It is translated as CASSRIGAREFF.